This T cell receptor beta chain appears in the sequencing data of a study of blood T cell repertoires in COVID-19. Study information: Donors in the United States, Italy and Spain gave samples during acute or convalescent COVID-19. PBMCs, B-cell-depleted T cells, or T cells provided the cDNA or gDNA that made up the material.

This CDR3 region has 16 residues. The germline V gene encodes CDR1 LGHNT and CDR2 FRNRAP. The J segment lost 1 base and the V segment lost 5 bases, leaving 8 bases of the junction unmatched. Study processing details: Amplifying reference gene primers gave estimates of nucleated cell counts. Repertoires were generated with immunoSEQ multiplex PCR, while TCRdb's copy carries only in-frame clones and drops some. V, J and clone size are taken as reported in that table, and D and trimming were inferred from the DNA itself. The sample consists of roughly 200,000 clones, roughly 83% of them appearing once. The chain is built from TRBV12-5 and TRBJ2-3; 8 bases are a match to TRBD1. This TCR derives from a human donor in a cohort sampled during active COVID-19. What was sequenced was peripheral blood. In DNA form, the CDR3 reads TGTGCTAGTGGTCTCCGGACAGGGTACGGCACAGATACGCAGTATTTT. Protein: CASGLRTGYGTDTQYF. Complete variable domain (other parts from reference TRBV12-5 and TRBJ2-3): DARVTQTPRHKVTEMGQEVTMRCQPILGHNTVFWYRQTMMQGLELLAYFRNRAPLDDSGMPKDRFSAEMPDATLATLKIQPSEPRDSAVYFCASGLRTGYGTDTQYFGPGTRLTVL.